The clone carrying this T cell receptor (beta chain) came up many times. Its specificity is unknown. The data were taken from a study of T cells in Graves' hyperthyroidism and ophthalmopathy. The study's findings and limits: Ophthalmopathy was told apart from stable hyperthyroidism by a 13 V-J model.

Per the germline V gene, CDR1 is SNHLY and CDR2 is FYNNEI. The CDR3 sequence is 13 residues long. Researchers barred patients who had uncontrolled infection, other autoimmune disease, pregnancy or lactation. Together with thyroid ultrasound, orbital computed tomography, serum thyroxine and TRAb, clinical symptoms were used for diagnoses. The source material, RNA transcripts, was used to amplify TCR beta CDR3 regions. When the TCR CDR3 underwent first-round RT-PCR, the HTBI primer set was used. TCRdb reanalysed the multiplex PCR reads using MiXCR and keeps one entry per CDR3 protein. The top ten clones hold around 23% of a sample with 380,000 or so distinct CDR3 sequences, about 15% of them seen once.

The chain is built from TRBV2 and TRBJ1-1; D perhaps matches TRBD1 (6 bases). The sequence was obtained from a woman in her twenties or thirties with Graves' hyperthyroidism. Sequencing input: blood. The CDR3 here is CASEGVTDTEAFF. The CDR3 DNA reads TGTGCAAGCGAGGGGGTTACGGACACTGAAGCTTTCTTT.